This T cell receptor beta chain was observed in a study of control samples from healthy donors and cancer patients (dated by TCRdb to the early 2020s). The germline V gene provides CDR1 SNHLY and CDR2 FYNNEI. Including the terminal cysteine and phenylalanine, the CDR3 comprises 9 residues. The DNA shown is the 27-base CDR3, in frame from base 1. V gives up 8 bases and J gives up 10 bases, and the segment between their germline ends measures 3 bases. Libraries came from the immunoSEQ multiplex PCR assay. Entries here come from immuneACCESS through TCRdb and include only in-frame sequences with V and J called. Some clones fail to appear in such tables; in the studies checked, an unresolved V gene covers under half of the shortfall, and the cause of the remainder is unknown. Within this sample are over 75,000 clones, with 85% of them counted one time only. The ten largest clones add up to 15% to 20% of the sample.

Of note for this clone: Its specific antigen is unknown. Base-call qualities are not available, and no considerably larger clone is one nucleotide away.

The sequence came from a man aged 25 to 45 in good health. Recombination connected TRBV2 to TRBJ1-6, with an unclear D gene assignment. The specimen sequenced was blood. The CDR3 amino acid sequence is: CASESPLHF. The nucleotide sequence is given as TGTGCCAGCGAATCACCCCTCCACTTT.